These 32 T cell receptor beta chains originate from one sample sequenced in a study of blood T cell repertoires in COVID-19. Libraries were prepared by immunoSEQ multiplex PCR; TCRdb keeps only in-frame clonotypes and omits some of them. The sample lists 39,000 or so clones, 83% occurring once. Sequences were obtained from peripheral blood. The receptors were sampled from a woman older than 75 with active or convalescent COVID-19.

The V gene is TRBV6-5, the J gene TRBJ2-7, with TRBD1 matching over 9 bases. Germline lookup yields CDR1 MNHEY and CDR2 SVGAGI. J lost 6 bases, V lost 4 bases, and 13 bases had no gene match. This CDR3 comprises 16 residues. In nucleotides, the CDR3 is TGTGCCAGCAGTTCTTTTTCACCCGGGACAGGGTCCGAGCAGTACTTC. Translating it yields CASSSFSPGTGSEQYF.

V and J are TRBV2 and TRBJ1-2; 8 bases align to TRBD1. The junction had 7 bases not matched to a gene; V was cut back by 7 bases and J by 6 bases. CDR1 is SNHLY, CDR2 FYNNEI, per germline. The CDR3 is made up of 13 amino acids. CDR3 protein: CASTSDRGHGYTF. The CDR3 DNA follows: TGTGCCAGCACTAGCGACAGGGGACATGGCTACACCTTC.

This clone was observed once. The chain has TRBV7-6 and TRBJ1-1, with 8 bases identical to TRBD1. Unmatched junction bases numbered 11, after V lost 6 bases and J lost 11 bases. This CDR3 spans 13 amino acids. Germline CDR1 reads SGHVS; CDR2 reads FNYEAQ. The CDR3 bases are TGTGCCAGCAGTGAGCAGGGGGCCCTGAGGGCTTTCTTT. This translates into CASSEQGALRAFF.

This chain links TRBV27 with TRBJ1-2; D ambiguous. Trimming left V 2 bases short and J 4 bases short, with 14 bases between. This CDR3 region has 15 residues. Germline V gives CDR1 MNHEY, CDR2 SMNVEV (reference sequence). The CDR3 DNA follows: TGTGCCAGCAGTTTACCCCTCCGGGGAACCTATGGCTACACCTTC. It yields the protein CASSLPLRGTYGYTF.

This rearrangement joins TRBV4-1 to TRBJ2-1; D might be TRBD2 (6 bases). The CDR3 runs to 13 residues. CDR1 and CDR2 from the germline V gene are MGHRA and YSYEKL. Trimming shortened V by 0 bases and J by 9 bases, and 9 bases separated the two germline ends. CDR3 sequence (DNA): TGCGCCAGCAGCCAAGAGAGACTAGGTGAGCAGTTCTTC. Its protein product is CASSQERLGEQFF.

The chain links TRBV19 to TRBJ1-5; no clear D gene. The CDR3 consists of 17 residues. Trimming removed 4 bases at V and 2 bases at J, with 18 bases between. Germline lookup yields CDR1 LNHDA and CDR2 SQIVND (reference sequence). CDR3: CASSNQNSGGGNQPQHF. The DNA for the CDR3 is TGTGCCAGTAGTAATCAGAATTCGGGCGGGGGCAATCAGCCCCAGCATTTT.

The CDR3 here is CASSQTGLLGTIYF. CDR3 bases: TGTGCCAGCAGCCAAACAGGGTTGTTAGGCACCATATATTTT. The chain employs TRBV5-6 and TRBJ1-3, with D perhaps TRBD1 (6 bases). Germline lookup yields CDR1 SGHDT and CDR2 YYEEEE. The V and J ends lost 4 bases and 9 bases respectively, with 17 bases between them. This CDR3 is 14 amino acids long.

The CDR3 region is CAWGTGGTYGYTF. The CDR3 DNA follows: TGTGCCTGGGGGACAGGGGGTACTTATGGCTACACCTTC. V is TRBV30 and J is TRBJ1-2, with TRBD1 matching 11 bases. V lost 5 bases, J lost 5 bases, and 4 bases stayed unmatched. Germline CDR1 is GTSNPN and CDR2 is SVGIG (reference sequence). The CDR3 sequence is 13 residues long.

A few counts support this clone. This rearrangement joins TRBV3-1 (or the pseudogene TRBV3-2) to TRBJ1-5; D ambiguous. Germline loops: CDR1 LGHDT, CDR2 YNNKEL (reference sequence). This CDR3 is 17 amino acids long. Trimming shortened V by 1 base and J by 0 bases, and 13 bases separated the two germline ends. This chain's CDR3 is CASSQGWAAFSNQPQHF. The DNA for the CDR3 is TGTGCCAGCAGCCAAGGATGGGCAGCTTTTAGCAATCAGCCCCAGCATTTT.

The sample holds one count of this clone. The chain links TRBV28 to TRBJ1-2; 8 bases are a match to TRBD1. Germline lookup yields CDR1 MDHEN and CDR2 SYDVKM. V lost 2 bases to trimming and J lost 0 bases; unmatched junction nucleotides: 5. The CDR3 totals 16 residues. CDR3 coding DNA: TGTGCCAGCAGTTTACGGTACAGGGGGGCTAACTATGGCTACACCTTC. Amino acid sequence: CASSLRYRGANYGYTF.

CDR3 bases: TGCAGCGCAAATGAGGCCCCTTTGCGGGAGACCCAGTACTTC. This gives the protein CSANEAPLRETQYF. This sequence joins TRBV29-1 and TRBJ2-5; the D is unclear. Germline loops: CDR1 SQVTM, CDR2 ANQGSEA. V shed 7 bases and J shed 5 bases, with 20 bases lying between them. The CDR3 has 14 residues.

The chain has TRBV7-9 and TRBJ1-3, with a tentative D call TRBD1 (5 bases). Trimming took 1 base from V and 3 from J, leaving 10 bases between them. The germline V gene has CDR1 SEHNR and CDR2 FQNEAQ (reference sequence). The CDR3 consists of 15 residues. The CDR3: CASSLGGDFGNTIYF. In DNA form, the CDR3 reads TGTGCCAGCAGCTTAGGGGGGGACTTTGGAAACACCATATATTTT.

This chain connects TRBV18 to TRBJ2-1, with unresolved D. V was trimmed by 3 bases and J by 9 bases, leaving 9 bases between them. The CDR3 length is 12 residues. Germline values: CDR1 KGHSH, CDR2 LQKENI. CDR3 amino acids: CASSPSDTEQFF. The CDR3 DNA reads as TGTGCCAGCTCACCGAGTGACACTGAGCAGTTCTTC.

CDR3 in DNA: TGCGCCAGCAGCCCGGGACAGGGTAATGAAAAACTGTTTTTT. This translates into CASSPGQGNEKLFF. The chain has TRBV4-1 and TRBJ1-4; 9 bases are a match to TRBD1. Trimming took 4 bases from V and 4 from J; bases not matched to a gene: 1. Germline V CDR1 and CDR2: MGHRA, YSYEKL. This CDR3 contains 14 residues.

This clone has more than one count but fewer than ten. The rearrangement uses TRBV5-1 and TRBJ1-1, with D possibly being TRBD1 (5 bases). CDR3 length: 11 amino acids. V lost 6 bases and J lost 6, with 9 bases in between. CDR1 is SGHRS, CDR2 YFSETQ, per germline. CDR3 sequence (DNA): TGCGCCAGCATCCAGGGTGCTGAAGCTTTCTTT. This sequence encodes CASIQGAEAFF.

In its sample, this clone ranks as medium-sized. The chain links TRBV19 to TRBJ1-5; D is ambiguous. This CDR3 spans 15 amino acids. V lost 3 bases to trimming and J lost 3 bases, with 12 bases between them. Germline V CDR1 and CDR2: LNHDA, SQIVND (reference sequence). Written as DNA, the CDR3 is TGTGCCAGTAGTATGGGAGGAACTAACAATCAGCCCCAGCATTTT. Its protein is CASSMGGTNNQPQHF.

The V and J genes are TRBV5-1 and TRBJ2-2, with D maybe TRBD2 (7 bases). The CDR3 has 17 amino acids. Germline CDR1 SGHRS, CDR2 YFSETQ. The V and J ends lost 3 bases and 7 bases respectively, with 22 bases between them. The DNA for the CDR3 is TGCGCCAGCAGCTACTCCCCACAGGGAGGGGAAATCGGGGAGCTGTTTTTT. It is translated as CASSYSPQGGEIGELFF.

The rearrangement joins TRBV4-1 to TRBJ1-1; tentatively, D is TRBD1 (5 bases). The CDR3 loop spans 14 amino acids. The V gene lost 0 bases and the J gene lost 5 bases, with 10 bases spanning the gap. CDR1 and CDR2 from the germline V gene are MGHRA and YSYEKL. Here the CDR3 DNA reads TGCGCCAGCAGCCAAGAAGGGGCGAGGACTGAAGCTTTCTTT. It encodes CASSQEGARTEAFF.

The chain employs TRBV7-3 and TRBJ2-1; D possibly corresponds to TRBD1 (6 bases). The CDR3 has 15 residues. The germline V and J ends were trimmed by 2 bases and 4 bases, with 12 bases remaining between them. Germline V gene lookup returns CDR1 SGHTA and CDR2 FQGTGA. Written as DNA, the CDR3 is TGTGCCAGCAGCTTAGTTGGGGGCGCTTACAATGAGCAGTTCTTC. Protein product: CASSLVGGAYNEQFF.

The rearrangement uses TRBV2 and TRBJ2-7; 10 nucleotides agree with TRBD1. The length of the CDR3 is 15 residues. Germline V lookup: CDR1 SNHLY, CDR2 FYNNEI. V trimming: 6 bases; J trimming: 3 bases; junction bases outside the gene matches: 8. The CDR3: CASRMRQGAFYEQYF. The CDR3 nucleotides read TGTGCCAGCAGAATGCGACAGGGGGCTTTCTACGAGCAGTACTTC.

V and J are TRBV27 and TRBJ1-2; D is unclear. CDR3 size: 11 residues. Germline V gene data show CDR1 as MNHEY and CDR2 as SMNVEV (reference sequence). V lost 5 bases and J lost 5, with 6 bases in between. CDR3 DNA sequence: TGTGCCAGCAGTCCCCTATATGGCTACACCTTC. Protein: CASSPLYGYTF.

V is TRBV4-1 and J is TRBJ2-1; D is ambiguous. V was shortened by 1 base and J by 6 bases, with 13 bases between the two germline ends. Germline values: CDR1 MGHRA, CDR2 YSYEKL. The CDR3 runs to 15 residues. The CDR3 DNA sequence: TGCGCCAGCAGCCAAGTGGGCCTTCCTACCAATGAGCAGTTCTTC. This sequence encodes CASSQVGLPTNEQFF.

Here the CDR3 DNA reads TGTGCCAGCAGTGAACAGGGGCCAAGAAATGAAAAACTGTTTTTT. Amino acids: CASSEQGPRNEKLFF. The chain carries TRBV6-1 and TRBJ1-4, with D perhaps matching TRBD1 (6 bases). This CDR3 has 15 residues. V lost 2 bases and J lost 5, with 12 bases in between. Germline assignment: CDR1 MNHNS and CDR2 SASEGT.

This clone occurred once. The CDR3 coding sequence is TGTGCCAGCAGCCCGATGAGGGATGAGCAGTTCTTC. It is translated as CASSPMRDEQFF. The chain is built from TRBV7-8 and TRBJ2-1; tentative D call: TRBD2 (5 bases). This CDR3 contains 12 residues. CDR1 SGHVS and CDR2 FQNEAQ come from the germline V gene. V lost 5 bases and J 8 bases, leaving 10 bases between the germline ends.

The J gene is TRBJ2-7, the V gene TRBV6-5; 9 positions match TRBD1. The CDR3 is 16 amino acids. Germline V gives CDR1 MNHEY, CDR2 SVGAGI. The V and J ends lost 0 bases and 5 bases, in that order; junction bases with no gene match: 8. CDR3 sequence: CASSYSWDRAGNEQYF. The DNA for the CDR3 is TGTGCCAGCAGTTACTCTTGGGACAGGGCCGGGAACGAGCAGTACTTC.

The chain combines TRBV5-1 with TRBJ2-7, with a possible D match to TRBD1 (6 bases). Between the trimmed V and J ends, which lost 4 bases and 4 bases, there was a span of 12 bases. CDR3 length equals 13 residues. The germline CDR1 and CDR2 sequences are SGHRS and YFSETQ. The CDR3 DNA sequence: TGCGCCAGCAGCCGGGACACCGGGTACGAGCAGTACTTC. As protein: CASSRDTGYEQYF.

V is TRBV27 and J is TRBJ1-4; 7 bases are shared with TRBD1. V shed 5 bases, J shed 7 bases, and the junction held 16 bases outside the gene matches. Germline V gene sequence: CDR1 MNHEY, CDR2 SMNVEV (reference sequence). The length of the CDR3 is 17 residues. The CDR3 nucleotides read TGTGCCAGCAGTCCCGCCACCGGACAGGCCGGGCGTGAAAAACTGTTTTTT. Translated, it gives CASSPATGQAGREKLFF.

The chain combines TRBV24-1 with TRBJ1-5; a weak D match, TRBD1 (6 bases). Trimming shortened V by 4 bases and J by 1 base, and 7 bases separated the two germline ends. The CDR3 covers 14 residues. Germline values: CDR1 KGHDR, CDR2 SFDVKD. The CDR3: CATSETGSNQPQHF. CDR3 nucleotide sequence: TGTGCCACCAGTGAGACAGGAAGCAATCAGCCCCAGCATTTT.

This chain joins TRBV10-3 and TRBJ1-2; 9 nucleotides line up with TRBD1. This CDR3 has 15 residues. From germline, CDR1 is ENHRY and CDR2 SYGVKD. Trimming at V came to 3 bases and at J to 2 bases, leaving 4 bases not matched to a gene. The CDR3 region has the DNA TGTGCCATCAGTGAAAAGGACAGGGGCAACTATGGCTACACCTTC. This gives the protein CAISEKDRGNYGYTF.

This clone was seen only once. The chain recombines TRBV12-5 with TRBJ2-3; 9 positions agree with TRBD1. CDR1 LGHNT and CDR2 FRNRAP come from the germline V gene. V trimming: 6 bases; J trimming: 3 bases; junction bases outside the gene matches: 13. CDR3 size: 17 residues. The CDR3 is CASGTGITGGATDTQYF. CDR3 bases: TGTGCTAGTGGAACCGGGATAACAGGGGGCGCGACAGATACGCAGTATTTT. The entire variable domain, with the rest obtained from reference TRBV12-5 and TRBJ2-3, is as follows: DARVTQTPRHKVTEMGQEVTMRCQPILGHNTVFWYRQTMMQGLELLAYFRNRAPLDDSGMPKDRFSAEMPDATLATLKIQPSEPRDSAVYFCASGTGITGGATDTQYFGPGTRLTVL.

V and J are TRBV18 and TRBJ2-5; D is possibly TRBD2 (6 bases). This CDR3 has 14 residues. The germline V gene encodes CDR1 KGHSH and CDR2 LQKENI. V gave up 3 bases and J gave up 8 bases, with 16 bases separating them. The CDR3 spells CASSPGGPVFTQYF. The CDR3 DNA sequence: TGTGCCAGCTCACCCGGAGGGCCTGTGTTTACCCAGTACTTC. Supplemented by reference TRBV18 and TRBJ2-5, the full variable domain reads NAGVMQNPRHLVRRRGQEARLRCSPMKGHSHVYWYRQLPEEGLKFMVYLQKENIIDESGMPKERFSAEFPKEGPSILRIQQVVRGDSAAYFCASSPGGPVFTQYFGPGTRLLVL.

V is TRBV10-2 and J is TRBJ2-2; D is possibly TRBD1 (6 bases). The CDR3 contains 14 residues. V was shortened by 6 bases and J by 1 base, with 9 bases between the two germline ends. The V gene's germline CDR1 is WSHSY and CDR2 SAAADI. The CDR3 DNA is TGCGCCAGCAGATTGGACAGGAACACCGGGGAGCTGTTTTTT. Translated: CASRLDRNTGELFF.